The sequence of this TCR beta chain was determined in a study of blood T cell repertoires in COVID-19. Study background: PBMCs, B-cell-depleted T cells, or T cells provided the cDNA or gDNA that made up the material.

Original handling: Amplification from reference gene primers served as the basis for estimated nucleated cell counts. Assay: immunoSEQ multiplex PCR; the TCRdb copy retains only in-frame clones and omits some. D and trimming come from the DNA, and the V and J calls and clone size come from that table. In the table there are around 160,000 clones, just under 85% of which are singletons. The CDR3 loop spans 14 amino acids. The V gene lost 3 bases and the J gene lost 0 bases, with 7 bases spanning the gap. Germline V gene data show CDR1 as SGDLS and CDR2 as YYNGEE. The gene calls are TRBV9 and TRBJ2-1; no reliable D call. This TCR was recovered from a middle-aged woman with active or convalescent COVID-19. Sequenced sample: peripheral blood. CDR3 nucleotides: TGTGCCAGCAGCGCCACCAGCTCCTACAATGAGCAGTTCTTC. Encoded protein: CASSATSSYNEQFF. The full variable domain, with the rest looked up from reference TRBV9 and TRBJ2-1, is DSGVTQTPKHLITATGQRVTLRCSPRSGDLSVYWYQQSLDQGLQFLIQYYNGEERAKGNILERFSAQQFPDLHSELNLSSLELGDSALYFCASSATSSYNEQFFGPGTRLTVL.